The 9 T cell receptor beta chains below come from one sample, sequenced in a study of T cell responses to AZD1222 COVID-19 vaccine (dated by TCRdb to about 2021). This specimen's time point label, interpreted: baseline before first vaccination. Libraries were constructed by the immunoSEQ multiplex PCR assay. TCRdb carries this immuneACCESS record with in-frame sequences only. Its versions omit some clonotypes, under half of them owing to an unresolved V gene in the studies checked, with the rest unexplained. In this sample the table shows 90,000 to 110,000 clones, roughly 88% of which occur a single time. Approximately 15% of the sample comes from the top ten. The source material was peripheral blood, sampled on day 0 of AZD1222 vaccination. The receptors here all came from an adult in good health.

V gene TRBV27 combines with J gene TRBJ2-2; the D is unclear. CDR1 and CDR2 (germline): MNHEY, SMNVEV (reference sequence). Trimming took 3 bases from V and 1 from J, leaving 12 bases between them. This CDR3 region has 16 residues. CDR3 loop: CASSFSQDLNTGELFF. DNA of the CDR3: TGTGCCAGCAGTTTTTCCCAGGATCTGAACACCGGGGAGCTGTTTTTT.

This clone was detected once. V is TRBV4-2 and J is TRBJ2-3, with a possible D match to TRBD2 (6 bases). The germline V and J ends were trimmed by 5 bases and 6 bases, with 12 bases remaining between them. Germline V gene data show CDR1 as LGHNA and CDR2 as YNFKEQ. The CDR3 has 13 residues. Here the CDR3 reads CASSAGPWDTQYF. The CDR3 bases are TGTGCCAGCAGCGCGGGACCATGGGATACGCAGTATTTT.

The chain combines TRBV19 with TRBJ1-3; weak D call: TRBD1 (6 bases). The CDR3 is 15 amino acids. Germline assignment: CDR1 LNHDA and CDR2 SQIVND (reference sequence). The V and J ends lost 7 bases and 0 bases respectively, with 13 bases between them. CDR3 sequence: CASTGAFTSGNTIYF. The DNA of the CDR3 is TGTGCCAGTACAGGGGCCTTTACCTCTGGAAACACCATATATTTT.

V gene TRBV7-3 combines with J gene TRBJ2-5; 11 positions agree with TRBD2. The CDR3 totals 16 residues. Germline CDR1 SGHTA, CDR2 FQGTGA. The junction had 10 bases not matched to a gene; V was cut back by 5 bases and J by 5 bases. Here the CDR3 reads CASSTQLAGVGETQYF. The CDR3 DNA reads TGTGCCAGCAGCACCCAACTAGCGGGAGTGGGGGAGACCCAGTACTTC.

This chain links TRBV5-1 with TRBJ1-5; D call uncertain. CDR1 and CDR2 from the germline V gene are SGHRS and YFSETQ. The CDR3 loop spans 12 amino acids. Trimming removed 0 bases at V and 6 bases at J, with 4 bases between. CDR3 bases: TGCGCCAGCAGCTTGGACGGTCAGCCCCAGCATTTT. It specifies CASSLDGQPQHF.

This sequence joins TRBV30 and TRBJ2-1; no clear D. The length of the CDR3 is 13 residues. The ends were cut back, 0 bases at V and 10 bases at J, with 13 bases in the middle. Germline CDR1 is GTSNPN and CDR2 is SVGIG (reference sequence). DNA for the CDR3: TGTGCCTGGAGTGTGTTAATACCCCACGAGCAGTTCTTC. Protein sequence: CAWSVLIPHEQFF.

The V gene is TRBV14, the J gene TRBJ1-2; D is uncertain. There are 14 residues in the CDR3. V was shortened by 2 bases and J by 6 bases, with 13 bases between the two germline ends. The V gene's germline CDR1 is SGHDN and CDR2 FVKESK. CDR3 in DNA: TGTGCCAGCAGCCAAATAAGACAAGGGAATGGCTACACCTTC. Translating gives CASSQIRQGNGYTF.

This chain links TRBV18 with TRBJ2-7, with D possibly matching TRBD1 (5 bases). V dropped 4 bases and J dropped 5 bases, with 9 bases sitting between them. CDR1 and CDR2 (germline): KGHSH, LQKENI. This CDR3 has 12 residues. CDR3 sequence: CASSQRGNEQYV. The CDR3, as DNA: TGTGCCAGCTCACAAAGGGGTAACGAGCAGTACGTC.

The chain couples TRBV6-5 to TRBJ1-5; TRBD1 might be the D (6 bases). CDR3 length equals 15 residues. Germline-derived CDR1 and CDR2 are MNHEY and SVGAGI. With 8 bases removed from V and 0 bases from J, the gap between germline ends came to 14 bases. CDR3 DNA sequence: TGTGCCAGCGTAGCAGGGGCCCTTAGCAATCAGCCCCAGCATTTT. Its translation: CASVAGALSNQPQHF.